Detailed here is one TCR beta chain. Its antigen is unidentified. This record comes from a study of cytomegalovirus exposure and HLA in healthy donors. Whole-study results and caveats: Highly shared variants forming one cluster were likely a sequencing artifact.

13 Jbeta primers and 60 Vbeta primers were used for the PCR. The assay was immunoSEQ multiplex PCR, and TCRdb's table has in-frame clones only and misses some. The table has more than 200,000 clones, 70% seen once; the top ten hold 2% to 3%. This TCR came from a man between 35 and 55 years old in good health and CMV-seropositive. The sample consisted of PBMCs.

CDR3 nucleotide sequence: TGTGCCAGCAGCGAACTAGCGGCGGTCACAGATACGCAGTATTTT. As protein: CASSELAAVTDTQYF. The V gene is TRBV9, the J gene TRBJ2-3, with 8 nucleotides matching TRBD2. Trimming at V came to 3 bases and at J to 2 bases, leaving 5 bases not matched to a gene. Germline V lookup: CDR1 SGDLS, CDR2 YYNGEE. The CDR3 runs 15 residues.